This T cell receptor beta chain originates from a study of cytomegalovirus exposure and HLA in healthy donors. Germline CDR1 and CDR2: MDHEN and SYDVKM. The CDR3 consists of 14 residues. Trimming stripped 3 bases from V and 2 bases from J, with 11 bases between. It was with 60 Vbeta and 13 Jbeta primers that the PCR ran. Sequencing used immunoSEQ multiplex PCR; TCRdb keeps in-frame clones, though not all of them. The data contain 150,000 to 200,000 clones, less than 90% of them singletons. Sequencing was performed on PBMCs. The chain joins TRBV28 to TRBJ2-7; no clear D gene. The receptor was isolated from a woman under 30 in good health and CMV-seronegative. This CDR3 is CASSFFPVPYEQYF. DNA of the CDR3: TGTGCCAGCAGTTTCTTTCCGGTTCCCTACGAGCAGTACTTC.